Here is one TCR beta chain with its context. The antigen is unknown. TCRdb's table, derived via immunoSEQ multiplex PCR, lists solely in-frame clones and lacks some. The sample records some 370,000 clones, approximately 83% being singletons. This entry belongs to a study of Ad26.COV2.S vaccination and SARS-CoV-2 variants. Germline V lookup: CDR1 LNHDA, CDR2 SQIVND (reference sequence). Unmatched junction bases numbered 11, after V lost 6 bases and J lost 12 bases. The CDR3 runs 13 residues. Treatment here: about 20 received Ad26.COV2.S at low or high dose, single or two shots; about 5 received placebo; per-sample allocation not given. At day 63 after the first vaccine or placebo injection, samples were drawn. Study-wide findings and caveats: Spike-specific CD8+ and CD4+ T cell responses reportedly showed substantial breadth after vaccination.

The sequence was collected from a person between 18 and 65 years old who received the Ad26.COV2.S COVID-19 vaccine or a placebo. This chain connects TRBV19 to TRBJ1-5, with 7 nucleotides matching TRBD1. The source material was peripheral blood, sampled in a trial of Ad26.COV2.S vaccine versus placebo. This chain's CDR3 is CASSPQTGLSQHF. CDR3 nucleotide sequence: TGTGCCAGTAGCCCCCAGACAGGGCTCAGCCAGCATTTT.